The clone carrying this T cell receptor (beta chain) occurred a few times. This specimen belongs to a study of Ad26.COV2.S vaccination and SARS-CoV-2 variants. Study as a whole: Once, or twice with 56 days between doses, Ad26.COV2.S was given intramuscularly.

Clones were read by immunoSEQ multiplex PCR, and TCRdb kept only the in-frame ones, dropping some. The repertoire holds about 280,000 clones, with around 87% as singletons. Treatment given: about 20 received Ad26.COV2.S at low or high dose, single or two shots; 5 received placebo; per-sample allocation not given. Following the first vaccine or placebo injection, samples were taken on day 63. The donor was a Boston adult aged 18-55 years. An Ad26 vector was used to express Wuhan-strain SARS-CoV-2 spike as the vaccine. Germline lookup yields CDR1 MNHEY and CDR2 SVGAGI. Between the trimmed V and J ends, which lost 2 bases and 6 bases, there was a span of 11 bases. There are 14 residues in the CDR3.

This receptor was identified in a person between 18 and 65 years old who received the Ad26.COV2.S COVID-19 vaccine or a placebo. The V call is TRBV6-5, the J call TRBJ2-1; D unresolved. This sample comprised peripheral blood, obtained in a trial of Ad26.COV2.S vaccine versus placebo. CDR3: CASSYLISRNEQFF. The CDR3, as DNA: TGTGCCAGCAGTTACCTGATCTCCCGCAATGAGCAGTTCTTC.